These T cell receptor beta chains were read from a single sample in a study of human T cells and chemical hapten exposure. TCRdb processed the RACE reads anew with MiXCR; each CDR3 protein has one entry. In the table there are roughly 380,000 distinct CDR3 sequences, 5% to 6.5% of which are singletons. The specimen comprised whole blood, sampled in connection with sensitization to the hapten diphenylcyclopropenone (DPC). Receptors were obtained from a woman in her forties or fifties with alopecia areata. Some clones in this sample may be carry-over from other donors' samples. Each CDR3 is given with its conserved first and last residue. A D gene is named only where the DNA matches it firmly. Size tells how often a clone was seen (once, few, many) or the class of an expanded clone, and some rows leave it out.

clone_size	v_call	d_call	j_call	cdr3_length	cdr3_nt	cdr3_aa
few	TRBV6-1	TRBD1	TRBJ2-3	17	TGTGCCAGCAGTGAAGTTCCCAGACAGGGCCACCACGATACGCAGTATTTT	CASSEVPRQGHHDTQYF
.	TRBV14	.	TRBJ1-1	13	TGTGCCAGCTCTACAGGGTTTAGGACTGAAGCTTTCTTT	CASSTGFRTEAFF
few	TRBV27	.	TRBJ1-5	13	TGTGCCAGCAGCCGCGATGGCCATCAGCCCCAGCATTTT	CASSRDGHQPQHF
many	TRBV24-1	.	TRBJ2-6	16	TGTGCCACCAGTGATTTGAGGGGTTCTGGGGCCAACGTCCTGACTTTC	CATSDLRGSGANVLTF
many	TRBV15	TRBD1	TRBJ2-1	16	TGTGCCACCAGCAGACCGGACAGGGTCCCCTACAATGAGCAGTTCTTC	CATSRPDRVPYNEQFF
many	TRBV27	TRBD1	TRBJ2-1	12	TGTGCCAGCAGCCCGGACAGGATGGTGCAGTTCTTC	CASSPDRMVQFF
few	TRBV4-2	.	TRBJ1-5	14	TGTGCCAGCAGCCAAGATAGCGTAAATCAGCCCCAGCATTTT	CASSQDSVNQPQHF
.	TRBV6-6	.	TRBJ1-3	11	TGTGCCAGCGAACGTGGAAACACCATATATTTT	CASERGNTIYF
.	TRBV7-9	TRBD1	TRBJ1-2	13	TGTGCCAGCAGGGGGGACAGACCTTCAGGCTACACCTTC	CASRGDRPSGYTF
many	TRBV5-4	TRBD2	TRBJ2-2	18	TGTGCCAGCAGCTTGCGGACTAGCGGGAGGAGGCGCGCCGGGGAGCTGTTTTTT	CASSLRTSGRRRAGELFF
many	TRBV12-3/TRBV12-4	TRBD2	TRBJ2-1	15	TGTGCCAGCAGGGTGACTAGCGGGAGGTACAATGAGCAGTTCTTC	CASRVTSGRYNEQFF
few	TRBV20-1	TRBD2	TRBJ2-2	16	TGCAGTGCTAGAGATGGCTCTAGCGGGGGGACCGGGGAGCTGTTTTTT	CSARDGSSGGTGELFF
many	TRBV6-1	.	TRBJ2-7	14	TGTGCCAGCAGTGATCAACAGGTAACCTACGAGCAGTACTTC	CASSDQQVTYEQYF
many	TRBV5-1	TRBD1	TRBJ2-4	15	TGCGCCAGCAGCGTGACAGGGACAGCCAAAAACATTCAGTACTTC	CASSVTGTAKNIQYF
.	TRBV10-2	.	TRBJ2-3	13	TGCGCCAGCGGCACCAAGTTCACAGATACGCAGTATTTT	CASGTKFTDTQYF
.	TRBV18	TRBD1	TRBJ1-2	18	TGTGCCAGCTCACTCAAGGGACAGCCAGCGTCTCTTCACTATGGCTACACCTTC	CASSLKGQPASLHYGYTF
many	TRBV2	.	TRBJ1-1	12	TGTGCCAGCAGTGGGGGAGGAGTTGAAGCTTTCTTT	CASSGGGVEAFF
.	TRBV5-1	TRBD2	TRBJ2-1	16	TGCGCCAGCAGCCGTGAATTACGGGGGAGGGCTTCTGAGCAGTTCTTC	CASSRELRGRASEQFF
few	TRBV5-4	.	TRBJ1-1	12	TGTGCCAGCAGCTTGGCCGACACTGAAGCTTTCTTT	CASSLADTEAFF
.	TRBV12-3/TRBV12-4	TRBD1	TRBJ1-6	14	TGTACCAGCAGTGTAACAGGGGGCAATTCACCCCTCCACTTT	CTSSVTGGNSPLHF
many	TRBV20-1	.	TRBJ1-3	15	TGCAGTGCTAGAGGGACAGCCAACTCTGGAAACACCATATATTTT	CSARGTANSGNTIYF
few	TRBV6-5	TRBD1	TRBJ2-6	17	TGTGCCAGCCTCGACAGGGGGCTTAATTCTGGGGCCAACGTCCTGACTTTC	CASLDRGLNSGANVLTF
many	TRBV20-1	.	TRBJ2-2	14	TGCAGTGCTAGACAGACAGCGAACACCGGGGAGCTGTTTTTT	CSARQTANTGELFF
many	TRBV12-3/TRBV12-4	.	TRBJ2-7	15	TGTGCCAGCAGCGGCGCGGATGGGGTTTGGAACGAGCAGTACTTC	CASSGADGVWNEQYF
many	TRBV19	.	TRBJ1-5	15	TGTGCCAGTAGTCCTAGATGGACTCGCAATCAGCCCCAGCATTTT	CASSPRWTRNQPQHF
many	TRBV7-6	TRBD2	TRBJ2-3	17	TGTGCCAGCAGCTTAAGGTCGGCTAGCGGGCCCACAGATACGCAGTATTTT	CASSLRSASGPTDTQYF
many	TRBV5-5	.	TRBJ1-3	15	TGTGCCAGCAGCCCTGATCCGAGCTCTGGAAACACCATATATTTT	CASSPDPSSGNTIYF
.	TRBV7-2	TRBD1	TRBJ2-3	15	TGTGCCAGCAGCCTCTTAGGGGGCGTCATTGATACGCAGTATTTT	CASSLLGGVIDTQYF
few	TRBV12-3/TRBV12-4	TRBD2	TRBJ2-2	17	TGTGCCAGCAGCGACCCAGGCGGGAGGCCGAACACCGGGGAGCTGTTTTTT	CASSDPGGRPNTGELFF
.	TRBV9	.	TRBJ1-4	15	TGTGCCAGCAGCCCATCTGGGACCTCTAATGAAAAACTGTTTTTT	CASSPSGTSNEKLFF
.	TRBV11-2	TRBD1	TRBJ2-4	18	TGTGCCAGCAGCTACCGAAGACAGGGCGATTTGGCCAAAAACATTCAGTACTTC	CASSYRRQGDLAKNIQYF
many	TRBV29-1	.	TRBJ2-3	13	TGCAGCGTTGCAGGAGCTAGCACAGATACGCAGTATTTT	CSVAGASTDTQYF
many	TRBV7-2	.	TRBJ2-3	13	TGTGCCAGCAGGTCCGGACTCACAGATACGCAGTATTTT	CASRSGLTDTQYF
.	TRBV20-1	.	TRBJ1-1	16	TGCAGTGCTAGACCAGCCTACGACGGGAAGAACACTGAAGCTTTCTTT	CSARPAYDGKNTEAFF
many	TRBV10-3	TRBD2	TRBJ2-1	14	TGTGCCATCTCTACCGGGGCTAGCGGCAATGAGCAGTTCTTC	CAISTGASGNEQFF
many	TRBV7-9	TRBD2	TRBJ2-3	16	TGTGCCAGCAGCTCACCAGCGGGGGGGCGTTCAGATACGCAGTATTTT	CASSSPAGGRSDTQYF
.	TRBV9	.	TRBJ2-3	15	TGTGCCAGCAGCCCTTGGGGCGGGGGCCCAGATACGCAGTATTTT	CASSPWGGGPDTQYF
.	TRBV6-6	.	TRBJ1-1	17	TGTGCCAGCAGTTACCTGGTAGCAGGGGTTACGAACACTGAAGCTTTCTTT	CASSYLVAGVTNTEAFF
.	TRBV27	TRBD1	TRBJ1-1	14	TGTGCCAGCAGTTTGTTCGGACAGGCAACTGAAGCTTTCTTT	CASSLFGQATEAFF
.	TRBV3-1	TRBD2	TRBJ2-5	15	TGTGCCAGCAGCCCCCGACTAGCCTTCAGTGGGACCCAGTACTTC	CASSPRLAFSGTQYF
many	TRBV7-9	.	TRBJ2-3	13	TGTGCCAGCAGCCGAGAAGGAGGCGATACGCAGTATTTT	CASSREGGDTQYF
many	TRBV12-3/TRBV12-4	.	TRBJ2-2	15	TGTGCCAGCAAGTTGTTGGCAGCGAACACCGGGGAGCTGTTTTTT	CASKLLAANTGELFF